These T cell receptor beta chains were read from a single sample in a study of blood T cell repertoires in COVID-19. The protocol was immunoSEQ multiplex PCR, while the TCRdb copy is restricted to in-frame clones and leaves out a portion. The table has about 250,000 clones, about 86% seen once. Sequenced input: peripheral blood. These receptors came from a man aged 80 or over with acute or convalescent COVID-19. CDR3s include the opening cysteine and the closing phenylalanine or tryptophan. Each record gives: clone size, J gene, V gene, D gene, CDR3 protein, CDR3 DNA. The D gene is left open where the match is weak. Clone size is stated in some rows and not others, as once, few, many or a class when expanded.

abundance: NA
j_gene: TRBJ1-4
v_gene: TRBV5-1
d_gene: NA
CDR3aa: CASSPNSEKLFF
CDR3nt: TGCGCCAGCAGCCCCAACTCGGAAAAACTGTTTTTT

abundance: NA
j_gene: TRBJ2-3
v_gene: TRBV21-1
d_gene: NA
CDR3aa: CANGGKTDTQYF
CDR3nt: TGTGCCAATGGGGGGAAAACAGATACGCAGTATTTT

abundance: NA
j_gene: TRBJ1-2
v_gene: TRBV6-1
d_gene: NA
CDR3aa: CASSTRGLANYGYTF
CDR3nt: TGTGCCAGCAGTACGCGGGGCTTAGCTAACTATGGCTACACCTTC

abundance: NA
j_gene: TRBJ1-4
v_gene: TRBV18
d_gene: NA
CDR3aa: CASSPSIAGQVNEKLFF
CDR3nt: TGTGCCAGCTCACCCTCAATCGCGGGGCAGGTTAATGAAAAACTGTTTTTT

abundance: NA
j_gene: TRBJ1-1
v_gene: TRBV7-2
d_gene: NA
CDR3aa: CASSSWGRNTEAFF
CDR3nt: TGTGCCAGCAGCTCCTGGGGCAGGAACACTGAAGCTTTCTTT

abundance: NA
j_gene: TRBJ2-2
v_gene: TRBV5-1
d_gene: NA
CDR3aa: CASRFGGSRGELFF
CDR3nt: TGCGCCAGCCGTTTCGGGGGATCCCGGGGGGAGCTGTTTTTT

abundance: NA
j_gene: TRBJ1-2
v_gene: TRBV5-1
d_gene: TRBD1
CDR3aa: CASSLAQGQTNYGYTF
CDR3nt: TGCGCCAGCAGCTTGGCCCAGGGACAGACTAACTATGGCTACACCTTC

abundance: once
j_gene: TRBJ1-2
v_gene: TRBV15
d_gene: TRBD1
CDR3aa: CATSSPDRGRVDGYTF
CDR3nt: TGTGCCACCAGCAGCCCGGACAGGGGGCGCGTCGATGGCTACACCTTC

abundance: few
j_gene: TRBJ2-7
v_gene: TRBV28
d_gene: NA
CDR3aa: CASSSDRLFYEQYF
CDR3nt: TGTGCCAGCAGTTCGGACAGACTGTTCTACGAGCAGTACTTC

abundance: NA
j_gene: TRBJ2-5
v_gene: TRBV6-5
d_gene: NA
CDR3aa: CASSTKQGYMETQYF
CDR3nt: TGTGCCAGCAGCACCAAGCAGGGATATATGGAGACCCAGTACTTC

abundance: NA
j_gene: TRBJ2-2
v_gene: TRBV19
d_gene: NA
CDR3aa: CASSIRAGTGELFF
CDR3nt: TGTGCCAGTAGTATTAGGGCGGGGACCGGGGAGCTGTTTTTT

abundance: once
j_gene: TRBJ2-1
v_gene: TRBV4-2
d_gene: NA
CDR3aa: CASSLPGEQFF
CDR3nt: TGTGCCAGCAGCCTGCCCGGTGAGCAGTTCTTC

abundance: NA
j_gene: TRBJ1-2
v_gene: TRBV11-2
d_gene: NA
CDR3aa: CASSLDRGGNGYTF
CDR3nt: TGTGCCAGCAGCTTAGATCGGGGGGGTAATGGCTACACCTTC

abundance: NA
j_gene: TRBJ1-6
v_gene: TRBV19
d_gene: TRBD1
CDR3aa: CASSVTGLNSPLHF
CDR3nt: TGTGCCAGTAGTGTGACAGGGCTGAATTCACCCCTCCACTTT

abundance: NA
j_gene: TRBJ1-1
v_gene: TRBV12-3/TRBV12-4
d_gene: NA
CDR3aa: CASRPGRGTEAFF
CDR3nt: TGTGCCAGCAGACCCGGACGGGGCACTGAAGCTTTCTTT

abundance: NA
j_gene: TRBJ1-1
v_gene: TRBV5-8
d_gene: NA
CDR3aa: CASSWAANTEAFF
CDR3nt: TGTGCCAGCAGCTGGGCAGCAAACACTGAAGCTTTCTTT

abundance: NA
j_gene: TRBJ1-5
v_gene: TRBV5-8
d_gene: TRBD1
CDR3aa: CASSFEQGAGNQPQHF
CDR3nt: TGTGCCAGCAGCTTCGAACAGGGGGCTGGCAATCAGCCCCAGCATTTT

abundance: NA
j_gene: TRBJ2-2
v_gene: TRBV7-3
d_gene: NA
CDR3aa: CASRSTGTKNTGELFF
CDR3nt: TGTGCCAGCAGATCAACCGGGACAAAGAACACCGGGGAGCTGTTTTTT

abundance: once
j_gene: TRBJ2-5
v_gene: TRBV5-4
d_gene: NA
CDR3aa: CASSLQEIQGTQYF
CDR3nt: TGTGCCAGCAGCTTACAGGAGATTCAGGGGACCCAGTACTTC

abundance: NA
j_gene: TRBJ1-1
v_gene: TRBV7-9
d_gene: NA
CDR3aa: CASSFEGDTEAFF
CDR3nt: TGTGCCAGCAGCTTTGAGGGAGACACTGAAGCTTTCTTT

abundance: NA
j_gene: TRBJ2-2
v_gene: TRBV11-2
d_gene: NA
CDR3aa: CANYNDEDRNTGELFF
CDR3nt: TGTGCCAACTATAACGACGAGGACAGGAACACCGGGGAGCTGTTTTTT

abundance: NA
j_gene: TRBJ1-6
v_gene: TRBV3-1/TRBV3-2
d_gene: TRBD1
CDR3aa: CASSPTTGGNSPLHF
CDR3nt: TGTGCCAGCAGCCCGACGACAGGGGGAAATTCACCCCTCCACTTT

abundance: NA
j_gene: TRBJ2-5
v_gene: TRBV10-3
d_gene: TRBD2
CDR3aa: CAISEELLALQETQYF
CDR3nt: TGTGCCATCAGTGAGGAATTACTAGCGCTCCAAGAGACCCAGTACTTC

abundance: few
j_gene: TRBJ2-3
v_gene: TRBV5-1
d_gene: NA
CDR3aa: CASSFRTRTAGRSTDTQYF
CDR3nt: TGCGCCAGCAGCTTCCGAACTAGGACAGCCGGAAGAAGCACAGATACGCAGTATTTT

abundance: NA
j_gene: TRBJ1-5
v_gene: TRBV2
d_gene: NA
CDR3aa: CASSWQYSNQPQHF
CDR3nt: TGTGCCAGCAGTTGGCAGTATAGCAATCAGCCCCAGCATTTT

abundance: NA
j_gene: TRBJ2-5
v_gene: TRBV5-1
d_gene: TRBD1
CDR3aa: CASSWGQSQETQYF
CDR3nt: TGCGCCAGCAGCTGGGGACAGTCCCAAGAGACCCAGTACTTC

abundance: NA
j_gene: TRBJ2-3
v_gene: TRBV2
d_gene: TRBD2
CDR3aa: CASSVETSGGEDTQYF
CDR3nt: TGTGCCAGCAGTGTTGAGACTAGCGGGGGTGAAGATACGCAGTATTTT

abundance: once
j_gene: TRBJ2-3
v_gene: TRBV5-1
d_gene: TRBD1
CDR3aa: CASSPDRDRTDTQYF
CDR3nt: TGCGCCAGCAGCCCGGACAGGGATCGCACAGATACGCAGTATTTT

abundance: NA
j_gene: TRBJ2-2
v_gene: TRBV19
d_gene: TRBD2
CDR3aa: CASSPSGTITGELFF
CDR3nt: TGTGCCAGTAGCCCTAGCGGGACTATCACCGGGGAGCTGTTTTTT

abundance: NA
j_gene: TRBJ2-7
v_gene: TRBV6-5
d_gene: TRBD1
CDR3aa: CASSDLGQGSYEQYF
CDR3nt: TGTGCCAGCAGCGACCTTGGACAGGGCTCCTACGAGCAGTACTTC

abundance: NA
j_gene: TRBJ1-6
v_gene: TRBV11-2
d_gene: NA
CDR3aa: CASSLTDNSPLHF
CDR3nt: TGTGCCAGCAGCTTGACAGATAATTCACCCCTCCACTTT

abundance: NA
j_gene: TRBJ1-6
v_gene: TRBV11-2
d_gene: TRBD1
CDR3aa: CASSLERGQENSPLHF
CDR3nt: TGTGCCAGCAGCTTAGAGAGGGGGCAGGAGAATTCACCCCTCCACTTT

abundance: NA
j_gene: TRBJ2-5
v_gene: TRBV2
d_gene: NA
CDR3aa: CASSETDTLNQETQYF
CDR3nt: TGTGCCAGCAGTGAAACTGACACGCTGAACCAAGAGACCCAGTACTTC

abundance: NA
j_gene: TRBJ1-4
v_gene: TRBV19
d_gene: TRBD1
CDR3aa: CASSTPGQGATNEKLFF
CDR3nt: TGTGCCAGTTCAACCCCGGGACAGGGGGCAACTAATGAAAAACTGTTTTTT

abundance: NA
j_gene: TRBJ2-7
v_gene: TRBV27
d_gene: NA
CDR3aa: CASSLSGGNHYEQYF
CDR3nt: TGTGCCAGCAGTTTATCAGGAGGAAACCACTACGAGCAGTACTTC

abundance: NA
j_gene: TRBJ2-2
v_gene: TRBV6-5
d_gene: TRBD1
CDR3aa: CASSSGQGTGELFF
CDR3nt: TGTGCCAGCAGCTCCGGACAGGGGACCGGGGAGCTGTTTTTT

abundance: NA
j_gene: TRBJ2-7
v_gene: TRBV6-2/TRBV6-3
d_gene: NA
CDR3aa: CASSFVPRVYEQYF
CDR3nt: TGTGCCAGCAGTTTCGTCCCGAGGGTCTACGAGCAGTACTTC

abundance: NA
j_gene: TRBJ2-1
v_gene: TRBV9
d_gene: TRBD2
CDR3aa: CASSALAGRLGNEQFF
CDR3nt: TGTGCCAGCAGCGCCTTAGCGGGAAGGTTGGGTAATGAGCAGTTCTTC

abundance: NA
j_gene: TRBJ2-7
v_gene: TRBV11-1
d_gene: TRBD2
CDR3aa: CASSWGGSAYEQYF
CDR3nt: TGTGCCAGCAGCTGGGGCGGGAGCGCCTACGAGCAGTACTTC

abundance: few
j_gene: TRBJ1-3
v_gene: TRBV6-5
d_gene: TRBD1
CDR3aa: CASRATGTGNTIYF
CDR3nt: TGTGCCAGCAGAGCGACAGGGACTGGAAACACCATATATTTT

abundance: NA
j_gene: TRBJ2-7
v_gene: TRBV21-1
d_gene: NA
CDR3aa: CASSKRKSADSLEYEQYF
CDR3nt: TGTGCCAGCAGCAAAAGAAAAAGTGCGGATTCCCTCGAGTACGAGCAGTACTTC

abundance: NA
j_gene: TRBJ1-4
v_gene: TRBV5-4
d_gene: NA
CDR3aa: CASSLAQGSSEKLFF
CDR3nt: TGTGCCAGCAGCTTAGCCCAGGGGAGCAGTGAAAAACTGTTTTTT

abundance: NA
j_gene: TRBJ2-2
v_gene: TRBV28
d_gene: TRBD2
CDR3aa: CASSYLAGVSGELFF
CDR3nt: TGTGCCAGCAGTTACCTAGCGGGAGTCTCCGGGGAGCTGTTTTTT

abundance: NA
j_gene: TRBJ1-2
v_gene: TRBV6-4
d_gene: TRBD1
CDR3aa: CASSAQGAGFGYTF
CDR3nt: TGTGCCAGCAGTGCACAGGGGGCTGGTTTTGGCTACACCTTC

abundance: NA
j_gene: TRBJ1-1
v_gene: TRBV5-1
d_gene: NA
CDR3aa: CASSLAGQREAFF
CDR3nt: TGCGCCAGCAGCTTGGCGGGACAAAGAGAAGCTTTCTTT

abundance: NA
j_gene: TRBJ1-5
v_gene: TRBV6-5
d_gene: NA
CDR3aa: CASRPDNFEEQPQHF
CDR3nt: TGTGCCAGCAGGCCTGACAATTTTGAAGAGCAGCCCCAGCATTTT

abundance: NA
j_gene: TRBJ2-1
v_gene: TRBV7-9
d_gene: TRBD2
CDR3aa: CASSPSLRGRGGSYNEQFF
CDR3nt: TGTGCCAGCAGCCCAAGTCTACGCGGGAGGGGAGGGTCCTACAATGAGCAGTTCTTC

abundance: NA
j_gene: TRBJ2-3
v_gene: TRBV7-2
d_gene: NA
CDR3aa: CAGSRDPTDTQYF
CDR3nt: TGTGCCGGTAGTCGGGATCCCACAGATACGCAGTATTTT

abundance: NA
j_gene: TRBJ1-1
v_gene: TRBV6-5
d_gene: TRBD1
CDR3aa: CASNRRGDTEAFF
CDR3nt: TGTGCCAGCAATCGCAGGGGGGACACTGAAGCTTTCTTT

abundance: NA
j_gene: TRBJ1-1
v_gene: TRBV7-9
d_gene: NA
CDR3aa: CASSLLFNSEAFF
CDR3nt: TGTGCCAGCAGCTTATTATTTAACTCTGAAGCTTTCTTT